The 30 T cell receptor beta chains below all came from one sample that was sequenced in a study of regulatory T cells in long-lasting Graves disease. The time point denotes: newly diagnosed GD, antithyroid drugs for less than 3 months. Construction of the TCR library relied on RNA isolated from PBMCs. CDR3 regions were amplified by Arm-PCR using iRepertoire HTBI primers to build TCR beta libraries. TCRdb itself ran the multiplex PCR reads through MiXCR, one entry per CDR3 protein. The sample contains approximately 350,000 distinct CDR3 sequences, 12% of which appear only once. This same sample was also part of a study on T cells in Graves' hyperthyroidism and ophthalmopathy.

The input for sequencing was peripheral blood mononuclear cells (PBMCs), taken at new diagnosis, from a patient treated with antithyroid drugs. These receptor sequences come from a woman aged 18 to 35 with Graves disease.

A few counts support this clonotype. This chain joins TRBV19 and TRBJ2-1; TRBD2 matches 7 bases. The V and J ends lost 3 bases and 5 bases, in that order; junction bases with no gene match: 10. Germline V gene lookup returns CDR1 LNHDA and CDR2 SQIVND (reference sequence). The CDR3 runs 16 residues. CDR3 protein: CASSMSGAFWDNEQFF. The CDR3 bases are TGTGCCAGTAGTATGAGCGGGGCCTTTTGGGACAATGAGCAGTTCTTC.

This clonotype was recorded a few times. CDR3 residues: CASSIKAYNEQFF. The CDR3 DNA follows: TGTGCCAGTAGTATAAAAGCTTACAATGAGCAGTTCTTC. This chain joins TRBV19 and TRBJ2-1; D gene uncertain. CDR1 and CDR2 (germline): LNHDA, SQIVND (reference sequence). V was trimmed by 2 bases and J by 4 bases, leaving 6 bases between them. CDR3 size: 13 residues.

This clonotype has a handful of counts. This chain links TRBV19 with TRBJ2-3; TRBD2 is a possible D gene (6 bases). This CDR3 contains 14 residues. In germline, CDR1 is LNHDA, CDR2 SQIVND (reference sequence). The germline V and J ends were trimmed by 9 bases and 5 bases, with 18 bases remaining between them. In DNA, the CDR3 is TGTGCCAGCCGGAGGGTCGGGACCGGAGATACGCAGTATTTT. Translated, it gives CASRRVGTGDTQYF.

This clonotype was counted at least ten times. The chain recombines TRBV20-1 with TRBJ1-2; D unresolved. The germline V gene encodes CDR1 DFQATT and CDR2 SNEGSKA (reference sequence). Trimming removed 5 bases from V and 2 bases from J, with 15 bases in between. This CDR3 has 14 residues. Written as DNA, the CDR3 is TGCAGTGCTTCGGCGGGAGCCGTAAACTATGGCTACACCTTC. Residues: CSASAGAVNYGYTF.

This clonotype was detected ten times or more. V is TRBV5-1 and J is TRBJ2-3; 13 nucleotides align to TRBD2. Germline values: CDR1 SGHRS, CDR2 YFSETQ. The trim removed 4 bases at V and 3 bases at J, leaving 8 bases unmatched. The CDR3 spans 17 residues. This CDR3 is CASSPGTSGVRTDTQYF. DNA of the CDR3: TGCGCCAGCAGCCCAGGGACTAGCGGGGTGCGAACAGATACGCAGTATTTT.

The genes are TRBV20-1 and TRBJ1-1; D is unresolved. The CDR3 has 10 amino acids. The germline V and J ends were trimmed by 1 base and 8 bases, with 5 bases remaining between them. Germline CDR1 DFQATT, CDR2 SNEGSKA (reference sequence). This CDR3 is CSARVREAFF. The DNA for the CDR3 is TGCAGTGCTAGAGTCAGGGAAGCTTTCTTT.

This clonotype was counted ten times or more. CDR3 nucleotide sequence: TGTGCCAGCAGTGATGCTCTTACACGGTTCTACGAGCAGTACTTC. This codes for CASSDALTRFYEQYF. This chain links TRBV6-1 with TRBJ2-7; the D is unclear. This CDR3 is 15 amino acids long. The germline gives CDR1 MNHNS, CDR2 SASEGT. V was shortened by 3 bases and J by 3 bases, with 15 bases between the two germline ends.

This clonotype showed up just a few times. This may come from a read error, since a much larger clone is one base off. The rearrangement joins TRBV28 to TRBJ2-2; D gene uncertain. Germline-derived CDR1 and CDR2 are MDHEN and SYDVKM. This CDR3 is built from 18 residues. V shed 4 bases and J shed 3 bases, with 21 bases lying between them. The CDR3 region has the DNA TGTGCCAGCAGTTCCGATCGGACCCTTGCAATATACACCGGGGAGCTGTTTTTT. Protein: CASSSDRTLAIYTGELFF.

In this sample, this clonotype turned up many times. The CDR3 spells CSVPGQGGSSYNEQFF. The CDR3 DNA reads TGCAGCGTCCCAGGTCAGGGGGGGAGCTCCTACAATGAGCAGTTCTTC. The V gene is TRBV29-1, the J gene TRBJ2-1; D tentatively reads TRBD1 or TRBD2 (7 bases each). In germline, CDR1 is SQVTM, CDR2 ANQGSEA. The CDR3 covers 16 residues. The germline V and J ends were trimmed by 6 bases and 0 bases, with 18 bases remaining between them.

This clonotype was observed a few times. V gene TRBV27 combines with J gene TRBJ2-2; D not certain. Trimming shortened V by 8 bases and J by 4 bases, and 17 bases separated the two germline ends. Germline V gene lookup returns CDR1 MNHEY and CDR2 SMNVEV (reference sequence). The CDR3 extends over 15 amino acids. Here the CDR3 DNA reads TGTGCCAGCGGGCTTACCTTGGGTCTCACCGGGGAGCTGTTTTTT. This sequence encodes CASGLTLGLTGELFF.

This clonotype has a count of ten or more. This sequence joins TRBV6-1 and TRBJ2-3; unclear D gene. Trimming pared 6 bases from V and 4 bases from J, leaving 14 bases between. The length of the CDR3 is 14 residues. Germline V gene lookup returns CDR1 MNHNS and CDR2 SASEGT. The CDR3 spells CASREASAADTQYF. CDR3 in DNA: TGTGCCAGCAGAGAGGCCTCCGCCGCAGATACGCAGTATTTT.

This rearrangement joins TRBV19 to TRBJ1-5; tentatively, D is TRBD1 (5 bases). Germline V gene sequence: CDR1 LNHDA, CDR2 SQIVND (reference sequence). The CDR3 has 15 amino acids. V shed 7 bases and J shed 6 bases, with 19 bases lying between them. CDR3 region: CASTPWGGGAQPQHF. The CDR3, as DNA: TGTGCCAGTACCCCGTGGGGTGGAGGGGCTCAGCCCCAGCATTTT.

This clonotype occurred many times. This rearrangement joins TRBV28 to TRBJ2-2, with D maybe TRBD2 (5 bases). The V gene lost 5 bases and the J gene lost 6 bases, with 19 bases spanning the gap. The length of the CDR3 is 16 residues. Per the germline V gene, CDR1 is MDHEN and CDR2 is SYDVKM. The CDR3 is CASSPPELVGAGELFF. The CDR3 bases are TGTGCCAGCAGTCCGCCCGAACTAGTTGGGGCCGGGGAGCTGTTTTTT.

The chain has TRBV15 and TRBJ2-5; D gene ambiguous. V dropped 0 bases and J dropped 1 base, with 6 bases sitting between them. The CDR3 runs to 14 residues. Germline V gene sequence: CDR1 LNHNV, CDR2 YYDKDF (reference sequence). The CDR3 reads CATSRDTGQETQYF. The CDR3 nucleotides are TGTGCCACCAGCAGAGATACGGGCCAAGAGACCCAGTACTTC.

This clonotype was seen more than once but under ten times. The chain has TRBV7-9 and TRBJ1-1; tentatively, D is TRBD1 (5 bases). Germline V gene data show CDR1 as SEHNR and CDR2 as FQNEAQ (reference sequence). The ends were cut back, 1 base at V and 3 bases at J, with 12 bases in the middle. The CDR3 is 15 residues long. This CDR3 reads CASSLEDSQYTEAFF. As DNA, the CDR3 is TGTGCCAGCAGCTTAGAAGACAGCCAATACACTGAAGCTTTCTTT.

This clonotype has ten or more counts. The CDR3 spells CSARDLKDQDGELFF. In DNA form, the CDR3 reads TGCAGTGCTAGAGATCTCAAGGACCAAGACGGGGAGCTGTTTTTT. The V call is TRBV20-1, the J call TRBJ2-2; D gene unclear. CDR3 length equals 15 residues. Germline loops: CDR1 DFQATT, CDR2 SNEGSKA (reference sequence). V was trimmed by 0 bases and J by 7 bases, leaving 15 bases between them.

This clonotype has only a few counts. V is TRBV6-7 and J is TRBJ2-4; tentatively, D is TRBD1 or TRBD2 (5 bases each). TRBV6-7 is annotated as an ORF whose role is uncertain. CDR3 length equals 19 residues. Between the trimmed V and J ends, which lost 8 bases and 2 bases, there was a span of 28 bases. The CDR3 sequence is CASGTRGAQGTTTKNIQYF. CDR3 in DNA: TGTGCCAGCGGGACGAGAGGGGCCCAGGGAACGACGACCAAAAACATTCAGTACTTC.

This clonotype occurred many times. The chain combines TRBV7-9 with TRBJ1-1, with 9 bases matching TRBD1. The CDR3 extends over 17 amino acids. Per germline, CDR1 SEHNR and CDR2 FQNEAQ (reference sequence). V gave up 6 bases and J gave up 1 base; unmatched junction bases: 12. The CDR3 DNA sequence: TGTGCCAGCAGTTCTCCGCTTGGGGGACAGGGGAACACTGAAGCTTTCTTT. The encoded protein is CASSSPLGGQGNTEAFF.

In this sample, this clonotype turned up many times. CDR3 region: CASSFYGTSDRSGNTIYF. CDR3 DNA: TGTGCCAGCAGTTTCTACGGGACGTCGGACCGTTCTGGAAACACCATATATTTT. The V and J genes are TRBV12-3 or TRBV12-4 and TRBJ1-3, with D perhaps TRBD1 (5 bases). CDR3 length: 18 residues. V was pared by 3 bases and J by 1 base, with 19 bases between.

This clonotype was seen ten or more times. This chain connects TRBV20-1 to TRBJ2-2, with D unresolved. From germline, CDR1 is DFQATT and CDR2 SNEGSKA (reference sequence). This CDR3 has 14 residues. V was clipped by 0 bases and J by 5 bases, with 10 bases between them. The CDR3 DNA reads TGCAGTGCTAGAGATCTCTGGGGAACCGGGGAGCTGTTTTTT. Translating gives CSARDLWGTGELFF.

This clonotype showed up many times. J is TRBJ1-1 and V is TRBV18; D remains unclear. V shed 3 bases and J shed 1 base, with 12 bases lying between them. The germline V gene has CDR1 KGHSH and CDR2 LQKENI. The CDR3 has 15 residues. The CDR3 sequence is CASSPRDTRNTEAFF. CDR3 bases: TGTGCCAGCTCACCGCGCGACACTAGGAACACTGAAGCTTTCTTT. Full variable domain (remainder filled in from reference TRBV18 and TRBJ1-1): NAGVMQNPRHLVRRRGQEARLRCSPMKGHSHVYWYRQLPEEGLKFMVYLQKENIIDESGMPKERFSAEFPKEGPSILRIQQVVRGDSAAYFCASSPRDTRNTEAFFGQGTRLTVV.

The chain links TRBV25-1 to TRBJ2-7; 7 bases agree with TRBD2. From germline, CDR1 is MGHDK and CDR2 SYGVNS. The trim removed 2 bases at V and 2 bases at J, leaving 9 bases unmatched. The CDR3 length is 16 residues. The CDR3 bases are TGTGCCAGCAGTGAAGGAATATGTCGGGGGGCCTACGAGCAGTACGTC. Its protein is CASSEGICRGAYEQYV.

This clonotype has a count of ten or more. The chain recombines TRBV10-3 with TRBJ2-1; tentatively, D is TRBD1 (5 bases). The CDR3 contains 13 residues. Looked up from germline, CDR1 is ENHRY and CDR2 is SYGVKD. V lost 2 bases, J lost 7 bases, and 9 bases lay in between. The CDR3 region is CAISELGVNEQFF. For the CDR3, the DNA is TGTGCCATCAGTGAGCTAGGGGTAAATGAGCAGTTCTTC.

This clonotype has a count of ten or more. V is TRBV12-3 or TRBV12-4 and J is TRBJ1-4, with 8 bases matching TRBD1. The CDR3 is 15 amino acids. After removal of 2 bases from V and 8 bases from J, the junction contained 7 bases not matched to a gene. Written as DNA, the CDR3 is TGTGCCAGCAGTTTATTCGGGACAGGTCTGGAAAAACTGTTTTTT. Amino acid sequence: CASSLFGTGLEKLFF.

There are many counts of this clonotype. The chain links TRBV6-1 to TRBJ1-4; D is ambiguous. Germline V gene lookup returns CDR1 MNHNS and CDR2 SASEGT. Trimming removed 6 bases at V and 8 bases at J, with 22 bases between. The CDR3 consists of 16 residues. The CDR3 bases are TGTGCCAGCAGCAGCTTCGGGAAGGGTGGATGGGAAAAACTGTTTTTT. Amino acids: CASSSFGKGGWEKLFF.

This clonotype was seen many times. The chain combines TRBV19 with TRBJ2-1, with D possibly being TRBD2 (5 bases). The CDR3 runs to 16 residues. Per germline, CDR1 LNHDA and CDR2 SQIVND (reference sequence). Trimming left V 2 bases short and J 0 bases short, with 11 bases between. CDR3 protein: CASSISGGGSYNEQFF. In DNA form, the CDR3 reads TGTGCCAGTAGTATATCGGGCGGAGGCTCCTACAATGAGCAGTTCTTC.

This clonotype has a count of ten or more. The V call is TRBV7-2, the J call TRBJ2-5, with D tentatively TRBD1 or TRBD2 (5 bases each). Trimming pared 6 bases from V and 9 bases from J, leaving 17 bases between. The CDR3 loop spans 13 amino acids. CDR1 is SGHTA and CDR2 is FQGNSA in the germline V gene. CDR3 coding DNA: TGTGCCAGCAGTCCAGAGGGGTCCGGGGCCCAGTACTTC. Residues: CASSPEGSGAQYF.

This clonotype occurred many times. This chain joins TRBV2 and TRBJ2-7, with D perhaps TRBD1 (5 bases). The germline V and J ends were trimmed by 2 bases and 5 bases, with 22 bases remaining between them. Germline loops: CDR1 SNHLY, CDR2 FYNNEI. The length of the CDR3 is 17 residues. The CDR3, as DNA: TGTGCCAGCAGTGAATCGGCCCTGATGGGGCTACGTAACGAGCAGTACTTC. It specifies CASSESALMGLRNEQYF.

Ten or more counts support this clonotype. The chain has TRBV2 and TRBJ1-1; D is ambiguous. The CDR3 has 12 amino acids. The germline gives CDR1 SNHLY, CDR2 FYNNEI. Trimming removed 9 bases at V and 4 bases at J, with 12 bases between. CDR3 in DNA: TGTGCCAGACTCTCAGGAGGCACTGAAGCTTTCTTT. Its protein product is CARLSGGTEAFF.

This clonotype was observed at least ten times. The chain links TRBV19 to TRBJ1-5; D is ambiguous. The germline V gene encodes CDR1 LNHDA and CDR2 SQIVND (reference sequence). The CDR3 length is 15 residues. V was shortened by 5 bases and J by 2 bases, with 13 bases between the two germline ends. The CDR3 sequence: CASSFDLDGNQPQHF. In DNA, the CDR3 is TGTGCCAGTAGTTTCGACCTGGACGGCAATCAGCCCCAGCATTTT. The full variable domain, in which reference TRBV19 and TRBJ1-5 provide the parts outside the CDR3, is DGGITQSPKYLFRKEGQNVTLSCEQNLNHDAMYWYRQDPGQGLRLIYYSQIVNDFQKGDIAEGYSVSREKKESFPLTVTSAQKNPTAFYLCASSFDLDGNQPQHFGDGTRLSIL.